These 23 T cell receptor beta chains originate from one sample sequenced in a study of OX40 agonist ivuxolimab in advanced cancers. This table comes from immunoSEQ multiplex PCR, and its TCRdb copy is limited to in-frame clones, with some not included. The sample lists just under 65,000 clones; roughly nine tenths were seen once. Source: CD4+ or CD8+ T cells sorted from blood, taken in a trial of the OX40 agonist ivuxolimab. The receptors shown here come from an adult with an advanced solid tumor such as melanoma, head and neck, liver or kidney cancer.

This chain joins TRBV7-9 and TRBJ1-5, with a tentative D call TRBD1 (6 bases). Trimming pared 5 bases from V and 1 base from J, leaving 18 bases between. The CDR3 is made up of 17 amino acids. CDR1 SEHNR and CDR2 FQNEAQ come from the germline V gene (reference sequence). CDR3 in DNA: TGTGCCAGCAGCCCTTGGGTGGGGGCGGACAGCAATCAGCCCCAGCATTTT. Its translation is CASSPWVGADSNQPQHF.

The CDR3 loop reads CASRHRGAHEQYF. CDR3 in DNA: TGTGCCAGCAGGCACAGGGGGGCGCACGAGCAGTACTTC. J is TRBJ2-7 and V is TRBV2; TRBD1 matches at 8 bases. The V segment lost 6 bases and the J segment 5 bases; nucleotides outside the gene matches: 6. Germline lookup yields CDR1 SNHLY and CDR2 FYNNEI. CDR3 length: 13 residues.

The chain joins TRBV13 to TRBJ1-3; D ambiguous. V lost 5 bases and J lost 3, with 17 bases in between. Germline V gene sequence: CDR1 PRHDT, CDR2 FYEKMQ (reference sequence). The CDR3 contains 16 residues. The CDR3, as DNA: TGTGCCAGCAGCCCGGACGGCTCGGCCTTTGGAAACACCATATATTTT. Protein product: CASSPDGSAFGNTIYF.

V usage is TRBV7-3 and J usage is TRBJ2-1; D could derive from TRBD1 or TRBD2 (5 bases each). The CDR3 contains 15 residues. The germline CDR1 and CDR2 sequences are SGHTA and FQGTGA. Trimming took off 6 bases at V and 6 bases at J, with 18 bases between the two ends. The CDR3 here is CASSPVGGQSNEQFF. The CDR3 nucleotides read TGTGCCAGCAGTCCAGTTGGGGGTCAGTCCAATGAGCAGTTCTTC.

In this sample, this clone turned up once. The chain uses TRBV28 and TRBJ1-2, with TRBD1 as a possible D gene (6 bases). CDR1 MDHEN and CDR2 SYDVKM come from the germline V gene. V lost 6 bases to trimming and J lost 5 bases, with 19 bases between them. This CDR3 is built from 15 residues. CDR3 sequence (DNA): TGTGCCAGCAGAAACACAGGGATTGGGGGATATGGCTACACCTTC. It translates to CASRNTGIGGYGYTF.

The rearrangement uses TRBV6-6 and TRBJ1-4; 7 nucleotides line up with TRBD1. CDR3 length: 15 residues. From germline, CDR1 is MNHNY and CDR2 SVGAGI (reference sequence). V gave up 6 bases and J gave up 5 bases; unmatched junction bases: 9. CDR3 nucleotides: TGTGCCAGCAGCCAAGGAGGGACAGCCAATGAAAAACTGTTTTTT. Protein sequence: CASSQGGTANEKLFF.

The J gene is TRBJ2-3, the V gene TRBV29-1, with D uncertain. Trimming shortened V by 5 bases and J by 0 bases, and 3 bases separated the two germline ends. The germline V gene encodes CDR1 SQVTM and CDR2 ANQGSEA. The CDR3 runs 11 residues. This chain's CDR3 is CSVRSTDTQYF. As DNA, the CDR3 is TGCAGCGTTCGAAGCACAGATACGCAGTATTTT.

The chain is built from TRBV6-5 and TRBJ2-7, with 8 bases matching TRBD2. The CDR3 has 14 residues. The V gene end was trimmed by 2 bases and the J gene end by 6 bases; junction bases not matched to a gene: 6. CDR1 and CDR2 (germline): MNHEY, SVGAGI. CDR3 nucleotides: TGTGCCAGCAGTTACCGGGGGACTAGTGGCGAGCAGTACTTC. It codes for CASSYRGTSGEQYF.

The rearrangement uses TRBV4-1 and TRBJ2-5; 8 bases fit TRBD1. The last part of the DNA fits TRBJ2-7 better; the J call may be wrong. From germline, CDR1 is MGHRA and CDR2 YSYEKL. The CDR3 is made up of 15 amino acids. The CDR3 sequence is CASSQGTGSPYEQYF. The CDR3 nucleotides read TGCGCCAGCAGCCAAGGGACAGGGTCCCCCTACGAGCAGTACTTC.

The chain carries TRBV7-2 and TRBJ1-5; TRBD1 matches 7 bases. Germline V CDR1 and CDR2: SGHTA, FQGNSA. V was clipped by 6 bases and J by 4 bases; unmatched bases: 9. This CDR3 comprises 15 residues. The chain's CDR3 is CASRQTGLRNQPQHF. CDR3 nucleotides: TGTGCCAGCAGACAGACAGGGTTGCGGAATCAGCCCCAGCATTTT.

With regard to this clone: Germline and junction disagree at one end, which may indicate a read error. This chain links TRBV7-7 with TRBJ2-3; weak D call: TRBD2 (5 bases). The CDR3 runs 14 residues. CDR1 SSHAT and CDR2 FNYEAQ come from the germline V gene (reference sequence). The CDR3 region is CASSLGLASDTQYF. The CDR3 nucleotides are TGTGCTAGCAGCTTAGGGCTAGCCTCAGATACGCAGTATTTT.

The chain joins TRBV6-1 to TRBJ2-1; 7 bases align to TRBD2. The CDR3 has 13 amino acids. Trimming cost V 5 bases and J 10 bases; bases outside gene matches: 8. The germline CDR1 and CDR2 sequences are MNHNS and SASEGT. CDR3: CASSTRPGLEQFF. The CDR3 DNA follows: TGTGCCAGCAGTACTCGCCCGGGACTAGAGCAGTTCTTC.

The DNA for the CDR3 is TGCGCCAGCAGCCTAAGGTCAGGAATAAATGAAAAACTGTTTTTT. This encodes CASSLRSGINEKLFF. J is TRBJ1-4 and V is TRBV5-1; unclear D gene. Trimming removed 4 bases from V and 5 bases from J, with 15 bases in between. Germline V gene lookup returns CDR1 SGHRS and CDR2 YFSETQ. The length of the CDR3 is 15 residues.

The chain combines TRBV5-1 with TRBJ2-7; 12 positions match TRBD2. CDR1 SGHRS and CDR2 YFSETQ come from the germline V gene. This CDR3 contains 18 residues. The junction had 7 bases not matched to a gene; V was cut back by 0 bases and J by 0 bases. CDR3 sequence (DNA): TGCGCCAGCAGCTTGGCTCCTAGCGGGAGGGGAAGCTCCTACGAGCAGTACTTC. It yields the protein CASSLAPSGRGSSYEQYF.

The CDR3 bases are TGTGCCAGTAGTCCACCTAACTATGGCTACACCTTC. This gives the protein CASSPPNYGYTF. The J gene is TRBJ1-2, the V gene TRBV19; D is unclear. Germline V gives CDR1 LNHDA, CDR2 SQIVND (reference sequence). CDR3 length: 12 amino acids. V shed 5 bases and J shed 0 bases, with 4 bases lying between them.

V gene TRBV7-2 combines with J gene TRBJ2-7; weak D call: TRBD2 (6 bases). The CDR3 is 15 residues long. Trimming removed 1 base at V and 5 bases at J, with 15 bases between. Germline lookup yields CDR1 SGHTA and CDR2 FQGNSA. CDR3: CASSLGGRPGNEQYF. The CDR3 DNA is TGTGCCAGCAGCTTAGGAGGGAGGCCGGGAAACGAGCAGTACTTC. Full variable domain (outside the CDR3, taken from reference TRBV7-2 and TRBJ2-7): GAGVSQSPSNKVTEKGKDVELRCDPISGHTALYWYRQSLGQGLEFLIYFQGNSAPDKSGLPSDRFSAERTGGSVSTLTIQRTQQEDSAVYLCASSLGGRPGNEQYFGPGTRLTVT.

This clone appeared a single time. J is TRBJ2-7 and V is TRBV5-4, with D possibly matching TRBD2 (5 bases). Trimming left V 4 bases short and J 0 bases short, with 11 bases between. Germline loops: CDR1 SGHNT, CDR2 YYREEE (reference sequence). CDR3 length: 14 residues. The CDR3 sequence is CASSPGRGSYEQYF. Here the CDR3 DNA reads TGTGCCAGCAGCCCCGGACGGGGCTCCTACGAGCAGTACTTC.

This sequence joins TRBV19 and TRBJ2-7; 12 bases are a match to TRBD2. Losses at the gene ends were 4 bases for V and 7 bases for J; bases not matched to a gene: 5. This CDR3 region has 14 residues. Per germline, CDR1 LNHDA and CDR2 SQIVND (reference sequence). In DNA, the CDR3 is TGTGCCAGTAGTACTAGCGGGAGGGCCCGGGAGCAGTACTTC. It yields the protein CASSTSGRAREQYF.

The chain carries TRBV10-3 and TRBJ2-3, with 10 bases matching TRBD2. Germline trimming cut 2 bases from V and 2 bases from J; bases unmatched to any gene: 1. Germline CDR1 ENHRY, CDR2 SYGVKD. The CDR3 spans 15 residues. The CDR3 sequence: CAISEGLAVTDTQYF. CDR3 nucleotide sequence: TGTGCCATCAGTGAGGGACTAGCGGTCACAGATACGCAGTATTTT.

The V gene is TRBV5-1, the J gene TRBJ2-5, with 7 bases matching TRBD2. The V and J ends lost 4 bases and 2 bases, in that order; junction bases with no gene match: 5. The germline CDR1 and CDR2 sequences are SGHRS and YFSETQ. CDR3 size: 14 residues. In nucleotides, the CDR3 is TGCGCCAGCAGCCATTCTAGCGGACAAGAGACCCAGTACTTC. This encodes CASSHSSGQETQYF.

The V and J genes are TRBV5-3 and TRBJ2-4, with D possibly matching TRBD2 (6 bases). TRBV5-3 is reported as an ORF; its role is uncertain. The ends were cut back, 4 bases at V and 2 bases at J, with 22 bases in the middle. CDR3 length: 18 residues. CDR3 loop: CARSHRKRSGQTKNIQYF. For the CDR3, the DNA is TGTGCCAGAAGCCACCGGAAACGAAGCGGGCAAACCAAAAACATTCAGTACTTC.

The chain carries TRBV27 and TRBJ2-7; TRBD1 agrees at 9 bases. The ends lost 5 bases at V and 3 bases at J; junction bases unmatched: 11. Germline CDR1 reads MNHEY; CDR2 reads SMNVEV (reference sequence). This CDR3 spans 16 amino acids. CDR3 coding DNA: TGTGCCAGCAGTCCCAATACAGGGGGCCCCAACTACGAGCAGTACTTC. It encodes CASSPNTGGPNYEQYF.

CDR3 sequence: CASSKVGGVHVWGGLNTEAFF. The DNA for the CDR3 is TGTGCCAGCAGCAAAGTGGGGGGAGTTCATGTGTGGGGAGGGTTGAACACTGAAGCTTTCTTT. This chain uses TRBV21-1 with TRBJ1-1. TRBV21-1 is a pseudogene locus. The CDR3 is 21 residues long.